A selection of T cell receptor beta chains follows, all from one sample in a study of OX40 agonist ivuxolimab in advanced cancers. Profiled with immunoSEQ multiplex PCR; TCRdb holds only in-frame clones, not every one. The table shows fewer than 40,000 clones, with 65% to 80% occurring only once. The sequenced sample was CD4+ or CD8+ T cells sorted from blood, obtained in a trial of the OX40 agonist ivuxolimab. These TCRs come from an adult with an advanced solid tumor such as melanoma, head and neck, liver or kidney cancer. Each CDR3 is given with its conserved first and last residue. A D gene is named only where the DNA matches it firmly. Not every row has a clone size; where given, it reads once, few, many or a size class.

>TRBJ2-2|TRBV5-6|NA|NA
CASSLAQKGGNTGELFF
TGTGCCAGCAGCTTGGCCCAGAAGGGGGGAAACACCGGGGAGCTGTTTTTT
>TRBJ2-7|TRBV9|TRBD2|NA
CASSVGLGTTYEQYF
TGTGCCAGCAGCGTAGGTCTCGGGACTACCTACGAGCAGTACTTC
>TRBJ2-2|TRBV9|TRBD1|NA
CASSSQDRGYTGELFF
TGTGCCAGCAGCTCACAAGACAGGGGCTACACCGGGGAGCTGTTTTTT
>TRBJ2-3|TRBV4-2|TRBD1|NA
CASSLGTGERTDTQYF
TGTGCCAGCAGCCTCGGGACAGGGGAGAGGACAGATACGCAGTATTTT
>TRBJ2-7|TRBV11-2|TRBD1|NA
CASSPGTGATSEQYF
TGTGCCAGCAGCCCCGGGACAGGGGCAACCTCCGAGCAGTACTTC
>TRBJ2-3|TRBV11-2|NA|NA
CASSLDGARTDTQYF
TGTGCCAGCAGCTTAGACGGGGCGCGCACAGATACGCAGTATTTT
>TRBJ2-7|TRBV2|NA|NA
CASIQGSYEQYF
TGTGCCAGCATTCAGGGATCCTACGAGCAGTACTTC
>TRBJ2-7|TRBV30|TRBD1|NA
CAWSLGQGSYEQYF
TGTGCCTGGAGTCTCGGACAGGGCTCCTACGAGCAGTACTTC
>TRBJ1-1|TRBV5-5|TRBD1|NA
CASSIGTDRAFF
TGTGCCAGCAGCATCGGGACAGACCGGGCTTTCTTT
>TRBJ2-3|TRBV10-1|TRBD1|NA
CASSEVRTGGTQYF
TGCGCCAGCAGTGAGGTCAGGACAGGGGGCACGCAGTATTTT
>TRBJ2-3|TRBV30|NA|NA
CAWTRDFGGDTQYF
TGTGCCTGGACCCGGGACTTCGGCGGAGATACGCAGTATTTT
>TRBJ1-6|TRBV11-2|TRBD1|NA
CASSLSPPLTGGASPLHF
TGTGCCAGCAGCTTATCCCCCCCCCTGACAGGGGGCGCCTCACCCCTCCACTTT
>TRBJ2-5|TRBV11-3|TRBD2|NA
CASSIGTSGGSSQETQYF
TGTGCCAGCAGTATCGGGACTAGCGGGGGATCAAGTCAAGAGACCCAGTACTTC
>TRBJ2-1|TRBV6-5|TRBD1|NA
CASSTDRGHYNEQFF
TGTGCCAGCAGTACCGACAGGGGGCATTACAATGAGCAGTTCTTC
>TRBJ2-3|TRBV7-3|NA|NA
CASSPWGWPSEEDTQYF
TGTGCCAGCAGCCCCTGGGGATGGCCTAGCGAAGAAGATACGCAGTATTTT
>TRBJ2-3|TRBV7-9|TRBD2|NA
CATGTSGNTDTQYF
TGTGCCACGGGGACTAGCGGGAACACAGATACGCAGTATTTT
>TRBJ2-7|TRBV7-9|TRBD2|medium-sized
CASSLVLAGRSYEQYF
TGTGCCAGCAGCTTAGTCCTAGCGGGGCGCTCCTACGAGCAGTACTTC
>TRBJ1-1|TRBV6-6|NA|few
CASSSRGNTEAFF
TGTGCCAGCAGTTCTAGGGGAAACACTGAAGCTTTCTTT
>TRBJ1-4|TRBV7-2|TRBD1|NA
CASSAYSGTDEKLFF
TGTGCCAGCAGCGCCTATTCCGGGACAGACGAAAAACTGTTTTTT
>TRBJ2-1|TRBV27|NA|NA
CASARTGVGFSNEQFF
TGTGCCAGCGCACGAACGGGGGTGGGGTTCAGCAATGAGCAGTTCTTC
>TRBJ1-5|TRBV5-6|NA|NA
CASSKSGSQSNQPQHF
TGTGCCAGCAGCAAATCCGGGTCTCAGAGCAATCAGCCCCAGCATTTT
>TRBJ2-2|TRBV5-6|TRBD2|NA
CASRSGLAGGQEGRELFF
TGTGCCAGCAGATCTGGACTAGCGGGGGGGCAGGAGGGCCGGGAGCTGTTTTTT
>TRBJ1-4|TRBV19|NA|few
CASSIGYSGELFF
TGTGCCAGTAGTATAGGGTATTCCGGGGAACTGTTTTTT
>TRBJ1-1|TRBV27|NA|NA
CVSGGRLASTEAFF
TGTGTAAGCGGAGGACGTTTAGCCAGCACTGAAGCTTTCTTT
>TRBJ2-5|TRBV30|NA|NA
CAWSLQETQYF
TGTGCCTGGAGCTTACAAGAGACCCAGTACTTC
>TRBJ1-2|TRBV5-6|NA|few
CASSYSLSTGYTF
TGTGCCAGCAGCTACAGTTTGAGTACGGGCTACACCTTC
>TRBJ1-6|TRBV2|NA|NA
CASSSPLGGGDSPLHF
TGTGCCAGCAGTTCCCCACTCGGGGGCGGGGATTCACCCCTCCACTTT
>TRBJ1-2|TRBV4-2|NA|NA
CASSQEDINYGYTF
TGTGCCAGCAGCCAAGAAGACATTAACTATGGCTACACCTTC
>TRBJ1-2|TRBV11-2|NA|NA
CASSSAGLQVIYGYTF
TGTGCCAGCAGCTCCGCCGGGCTCCAGGTTATTTATGGCTACACCTTC
>TRBJ2-1|TRBV7-2|NA|NA
CASSLTVYNEQFF
TGTGCCAGCAGCTTGACAGTTTACAATGAGCAGTTCTTC
>TRBJ1-2|TRBV7-2|NA|NA
CASSGGGQTKGYTF
TGTGCCAGCAGCGGAGGAGGACAGACTAAAGGCTACACCTTC